This TCR beta chain was profiled in a study of blood T cell repertoires in COVID-19. Recruitment covered about 26 US areas and drew participants whose ages spanned about 18 to 100 years. Assay used: immunoSEQ multiplex PCR; TCRdb lists only in-frame clones, some missing. The profile shows hundreds of thousands of clones, over 75% of them singletons. The origin of this receptor is a woman in her forties with acute COVID-19. The source material was PBMCs or T cells enriched from blood (not recorded which).

The CDR3 coding sequence is TGTGCCACCAGCAGAGATCGGGGACAGGGATCTCTGTTTTTT. Residues: CATSRDRGQGSLFF. V usage is TRBV15 and J usage is TRBJ1-4; 9 nucleotides match TRBD1. The junction had 7 bases not matched to a gene; V was cut back by 0 bases and J by 14 bases. The CDR3 has 14 residues. CDR1 is LNHNV and CDR2 is YYDKDF in the germline V gene (reference sequence).